These T cell receptor beta chains were read from a single sample in a study of OX40 agonist ivuxolimab in advanced cancers. TCRdb's table, derived via immunoSEQ multiplex PCR, lists solely in-frame clones and lacks some. The data show 45,000 to 60,000 clones, with 90% to 95% seen just once and 10% to 15% held by the top ten. Sequenced material: CD4+ or CD8+ T cells sorted from blood, taken in a trial of the OX40 agonist ivuxolimab. These receptors all come from an adult with an advanced solid tumor such as melanoma, head and neck, liver or kidney cancer. CDR3s include the opening cysteine and the closing phenylalanine or tryptophan. A D gene is named only where the DNA matches it firmly. Rows may omit the clone size; those that give it use once, few, many or a size class.

>.|.|TRBJ2-7|TRBV19
CASKGQNEQYF
TGTGCCAGTAAAGGGCAGAACGAGCAGTACTTC
>.|TRBD2|TRBJ2-3|TRBV6-1
CASSEARPGLAGATDTQYF
TGTGCCAGCAGTGAAGCGAGACCGGGACTAGCGGGGGCCACAGATACGCAGTATTTT
>.|TRBD2|TRBJ2-1|TRBV7-7
CASGPSGSNEQFF
TGTGCTAGCGGGCCTAGCGGGAGTAATGAGCAGTTCTTC
>.|TRBD1|TRBJ1-4|TRBV28
CASSYRDRVNEKLFF
TGTGCCAGCAGTTACCGGGACAGGGTTAATGAAAAACTGTTTTTT
>.|.|TRBJ2-7|TRBV6-6
CASSYSFRDF
TGTGCCAGCAGTTACTCGTTCAGGGACTTC
>.|.|TRBJ2-3|TRBV6-5
CASSYGPLRTDTQYF
TGTGCCAGCAGTTATGGCCCCCTCCGCACAGATACGCAGTATTTT
>.|.|TRBJ2-4|TRBV7-2
CASSYHGPQAGNIQYF
TGTGCCAGCAGCTATCACGGGCCACAGGCCGGAAACATTCAGTACTTC
>.|.|TRBJ2-1|TRBV2
CASRLMGGNNEQFF
TGTGCCAGCAGGCTAATGGGAGGAAACAATGAGCAGTTCTTC
>.|.|TRBJ2-1|TRBV14
CASSRLGGSSYNEQFF
TGTGCCAGCAGCCGCCTGGGGGGCAGCAGCTACAATGAGCAGTTCTTC
>.|TRBD2|TRBJ2-3|TRBV5-1
CASSLDGTRLDTQYF
TGCGCCAGCAGCTTGGACGGGACTAGGTTGGATACGCAGTATTTT
>.|TRBD1|TRBJ2-2|TRBV18
CASSQQGAVAAGELFF
TGTGCCAGCTCACAGCAGGGGGCTGTCGCTGCCGGGGAGCTGTTTTTT
>.|.|TRBJ2-7|TRBV6-5
CASSYDRNSYEQYF
TGTGCCAGCAGTTACGACAGAAACTCCTACGAGCAGTACTTC
>.|.|TRBJ2-1|TRBV5-5
CASSLAIAMAYNEQFF
TGTGCCAGCAGCTTGGCCATAGCCATGGCCTACAATGAGCAGTTCTTC
>.|TRBD1|TRBJ2-7|TRBV6-5
CASSRLQGAGVEQYF
TGTGCCAGCAGTCGGCTCCAGGGGGCTGGTGTTGAGCAGTACTTC
>.|TRBD2|TRBJ2-5|TRBV4-1
CASSQEGVGLTTTQETQYF
TGCGCCAGCAGCCAAGAGGGAGTGGGACTAACGACAACTCAAGAGACCCAGTACTTC
>.|.|TRBJ2-7|TRBV18
CASSFERPPYEQYF
TGTGCCAGCTCATTTGAGCGGCCCCCCTACGAGCAGTACTTC
>.|.|TRBJ1-2|TRBV2
CASRRTSDYGYTF
TGTGCCAGCAGACGCACCAGCGACTATGGCTACACCTTC
>.|TRBD1|TRBJ1-5|TRBV25-1
CASSHRGHNQPQHF
TGTGCCAGCAGCCACAGGGGGCACAATCAGCCCCAGCATTTT
>.|TRBD1|TRBJ1-2|TRBV2
CASSPRQGRYGYTF
TGTGCCAGCAGTCCCCGACAGGGCAGGTATGGCTACACCTTC
>once|TRBD1|TRBJ2-7|TRBV10-1
CASNRDRGAEQYF
TGCGCCAGCAACCGGGACAGGGGGGCCGAGCAGTACTTC
>few|.|TRBJ2-2|TRBV1
CTSMDNRTGELFF
TGCACCAGCATGGACAACAGGACCGGGGAGCTGTTTTTT
>.|TRBD1|TRBJ2-1|TRBV5-1
CASRGTGQYEQFF
TGCGCCAGCAGAGGGACAGGGCAGTATGAGCAGTTCTTC
>.|TRBD1|TRBJ2-1|TRBV10-1
CASGQGYNEQFF
TGCGCCAGCGGACAGGGGTACAATGAGCAATTCTTC
>.|.|TRBJ1-1|TRBV19
CASRGNMNTEAFF
TGTGCCAGTAGGGGCAACATGAACACTGAAGCTTTCTTT
>.|.|TRBJ2-7|TRBV7-6
CASSLFGQGSSYEQYF
TGTGCCAGCAGCTTATTTGGTCAGGGGTCCTCCTACGAGCAGTACTTC
>.|.|TRBJ1-3|TRBV4-1
CASSQGSVGVISGNTIYF
TGCGCCAGCAGCCAAGGGTCCGTCGGGGTGATCTCTGGAAACACCATATATTTT
>.|.|TRBJ1-2|TRBV9
CASSAIGGWGYTF
TGTGCCAGCAGCGCCATTGGGGGATGGGGCTACACCTTC
>.|TRBD2|TRBJ2-7|TRBV5-1
CASSLRASGNYEQYF
TGCGCCAGCAGCTTGAGGGCTAGCGGGAACTACGAGCAGTACTTC
>.|TRBD1|TRBJ2-7|TRBV2
CASIGQGSWEQYF
TGTGCCAGCATTGGACAGGGATCTTGGGAGCAGTACTTC
>.|.|TRBJ2-1|TRBV5-5
CASSPRDTYNEQFF
TGTGCCAGCAGCCCCCGGGACACTTACAATGAGCAGTTCTTC
>.|.|TRBJ1-1|TRBV14
CASSLQMNTEAFF
TGTGCCAGCAGCCTCCAGATGAACACTGAAGCTTTCTTT
>.|.|TRBJ2-7|TRBV28
CASSTGGAGRSYEQYF
TGTGCCAGCTCGACCGGCGGGGCAGGGAGAAGCTACGAGCAGTACTTC
>.|.|TRBJ1-1|TRBV6-6
CASSYGGSLYTEAFF
TGTGCCAGCAGTTACGGCGGTTCCCTGTACACTGAAGCTTTCTTT
>.|.|TRBJ1-5|TRBV6-1
CASSPVSGNQPQHF
TGTGCCAGCAGCCCGGTTTCTGGCAATCAGCCCCAGCATTTT
>.|.|TRBJ2-5|TRBV18
CASSPRDLPEGTQYF
TGTGCCAGCTCACCTAGGGACCTTCCCGAGGGGACCCAGTACTTC
>few|.|TRBJ2-3|TRBV2
CASNAPLTDTQYF
TGTGCCAGCAACGCCCCCCTCACAGATACGCAGTATTTT
>.|.|TRBJ2-5|TRBV28
CASSFGTAETQYF
TGTGCCAGCAGTTTCGGGACGGCAGAGACCCAGTACTTC
>.|TRBD1|TRBJ1-1|TRBV18
CASSRQGNTEAFF
TGTGCCAGCTCCCGACAGGGAAACACTGAAGCTTTCTTT
>once|TRBD1|TRBJ2-5|TRBV5-6
CASSFGTAQETQYF
TGTGCCAGCAGCTTTGGGACAGCCCAAGAGACCCAGTACTTC
>.|.|TRBJ1-4|TRBV10-3
CAIGGQANEKLFF
TGTGCCATTGGAGGTCAGGCTAATGAAAAACTGTTTTTT
>.|.|TRBJ2-7|TRBV5-4
CASSLNSGATYEQYF
TGTGCCAGCAGCTTGAATAGCGGTGCCACCTACGAGCAGTACTTC
>.|.|TRBJ2-3|TRBV6-1
CASSVRGRDTQYF
TGTGCCAGCAGTGTCCGGGGCCGCGATACGCAGTATTTT
>.|TRBD1|TRBJ2-2|TRBV10-3
CAIRPPEQGAGNTGELFF
TGTGCCATCAGGCCACCCGAACAGGGGGCCGGGAACACCGGGGAGCTGTTTTTT
>few|.|TRBJ1-2|TRBV5-1
CASRRDRTVGGYTF
TGCGCCAGCAGGAGAGACAGGACGGTCGGGGGCTACACCTTC
>.|.|TRBJ2-1|TRBV28
CASNEDGSYNEQFF
TGTGCCAGCAATGAGGACGGATCGTACAATGAGCAGTTCTTC
>.|.|TRBJ2-7|TRBV28
CASSHDGGPQQYF
TGTGCCAGCAGTCACGATGGGGGCCCCCAGCAGTACTTC
>.|.|TRBJ2-2|TRBV5-1
CASSLAPLMANTGELFF
TGCGCCAGCAGCCTGGCACCCCTCATGGCGAACACCGGGGAGCTGTTTTTT
>once|.|TRBJ2-3|TRBV7-9
CASSLRLAARTDTQYF
TGTGCCAGCAGCTTAAGGTTAGCCGCTCGCACAGATACGCAGTATTTT
>once|TRBD1|TRBJ1-6|TRBV5-1
CASSLDYRGWSPLHF
TGCGCCAGCAGCTTGGATTACAGGGGTTGGTCACCCCTCCACTTT
>.|.|TRBJ2-7|TRBV6-5
CASSQRGGHEQYF
TGTGCCAGCAGCCAGAGAGGGGGACACGAGCAGTACTTC
>.|.|TRBJ1-5|TRBV4-1
CASSQGGLSGKRQPQHF
TGCGCCAGCAGCCAAGGAGGGCTTTCAGGGAAACGTCAGCCCCAGCATTTT